This entry lists 11 T cell receptor beta chains sequenced from one sample in a study of blood T cell repertoires in COVID-19. Repertoires were generated with immunoSEQ multiplex PCR, while TCRdb's copy carries only in-frame clones and drops some. The profile shows just under 65,000 clones, roughly 78% of them singletons. The sample taken for sequencing was peripheral blood. The receptors derive from a man aged 55 to 70 with COVID-19, enrolled during active disease.

The chain combines TRBV18 with TRBJ2-3; no clear D gene. The V end lost 6 bases, the J end lost 4 bases, and 11 bases lay between the germline ends. The CDR3 has 13 amino acids. Germline V gene data show CDR1 as KGHSH and CDR2 as LQKENI. The CDR3 here is CASSPMSADTQYF. The CDR3 region has the DNA TGTGCCAGCTCCCCTATGAGCGCAGATACGCAGTATTTT.

The chain combines TRBV29-1 with TRBJ2-7, with D tentatively TRBD1 (6 bases). The CDR3 totals 15 residues. Germline V gene sequence: CDR1 SQVTM, CDR2 ANQGSEA. V lost 6 bases and J lost 6, with 24 bases in between. Here the CDR3 DNA reads TGCAGCGTCCAAGGTGCAGGGGCCCCCGGAGTCGAGCAGTACTTC. Translation: CSVQGAGAPGVEQYF.

The rearrangement links TRBV29-1 to TRBJ1-2; D remains ambiguous. The length of the CDR3 is 11 residues. In germline, CDR1 is SQVTM, CDR2 ANQGSEA. Trimming took off 8 bases at V and 2 bases at J, with 9 bases between the two ends. The CDR3 bases are TGCAGCATTTCCCAGAACTATGGCTACACCTTC. This gives the protein CSISQNYGYTF.

CDR3 sequence: CASSSIAGTGKHEQYF. CDR3 nucleotide sequence: TGTGCCAGCAGCTCAATAGCCGGGACAGGGAAGCACGAGCAGTACTTC. This chain links TRBV11-3 with TRBJ2-7; the match to TRBD1 covers 9 bases. The junction had 12 bases not matched to a gene; V was cut back by 4 bases and J by 5 bases. The CDR3 has 16 residues. Looked up from germline, CDR1 is SGHNT and CDR2 is YENEEA.

This clone was seen more than once but under ten times. V and J are TRBV21-1 and TRBJ2-2; the D call in the table, TRBD1, was not verified against the DNA. TRBV21-1 is a recognized pseudogene. The CDR3 length is 15 residues. The chain's CDR3 is CASSQRGRDTGELFF. Here the CDR3 DNA reads TGTGCCAGCAGCCAAAGGGGTCGGGACACCGGGGAGCTGTTTTTT.

The gene calls are TRBV7-2 and TRBJ2-1, with 10 bases aligning to TRBD2. Trimming at V came to 5 bases and at J to 5 bases, leaving 9 bases not matched to a gene. CDR3 length equals 16 residues. Germline V gene lookup returns CDR1 SGHTA and CDR2 FQGNSA. CDR3 amino acids: CASSRSGGSGHNEQFF. In DNA, the CDR3 is TGTGCCAGCAGCCGTAGCGGGGGGTCGGGTCACAATGAGCAGTTCTTC.

The chain links TRBV5-1 to TRBJ2-1; 8 positions agree with TRBD2. V was clipped by 4 bases and J by 1 base; unmatched bases: 4. This CDR3 spans 15 amino acids. In germline, CDR1 is SGHRS, CDR2 YFSETQ. The CDR3 nucleotides read TGCGCCAGCAGCCCCACTAGCGGATCCTACAATGAGCAGTTCTTC. Protein product: CASSPTSGSYNEQFF.

The chain joins TRBV4-2 to TRBJ2-1; no clear D gene. In germline, CDR1 is LGHNA, CDR2 YNFKEQ. The V end was cut by 1 base, the J end by 9 bases, with 4 bases between. The CDR3 length is 11 residues. CDR3: CASSQGREQFF. CDR3 in DNA: TGTGCCAGCAGCCAAGGTCGTGAGCAGTTCTTC.

This chain uses TRBV11-1 with TRBJ1-2; a weak D match, TRBD1 (6 bases). This CDR3 has 12 amino acids. The ends were cut back, 5 bases at V and 9 bases at J, with 13 bases in the middle. Looked up from germline, CDR1 is SGHAT and CDR2 is FQDESV (reference sequence). The CDR3 DNA is TGTGCCAGCAGCCATGAACAGGGACGCTACACCTTC. It is translated as CASSHEQGRYTF.

The V and J genes are TRBV28 and TRBJ2-5; 12 bases are a match to TRBD2. CDR3 length: 15 residues. Unmatched junction bases numbered 6, after V lost 5 bases and J lost 5 bases. Germline V CDR1 and CDR2: MDHEN, SYDVKM. The CDR3 DNA is TGTGCCAGCAGTGATACCCTAGCGGGAGGGGAGACCCAGTACTTC. Amino acids: CASSDTLAGGETQYF. Based on the CDR3 plus reference TRBV28 and TRBJ2-5, the full variable domain is DVKVTQSSRYLVKRTGEKVFLECVQDMDHENMFWYRQDPGLGLRLIYFSYDVKMKEKGDIPEGYSVSREKKERFSLILESASTNQTSMYLCASSDTLAGGETQYFGPGTRLLVL.

This clone has only one observation. The chain has TRBV3-1 (or the pseudogene TRBV3-2) and TRBJ1-2, with D possibly TRBD1 on 6 matching bases. Trimming removed 4 bases from V and 4 bases from J, with 13 bases in between. CDR3 length: 14 residues. The V gene's germline CDR1 is LGHDT and CDR2 YNNKEL (reference sequence). The CDR3 nucleotides are TGTGCCAGCAGCCGACGGGGGGCTACCTATGGCTACACCTTC. This translates into CASSRRGATYGYTF.